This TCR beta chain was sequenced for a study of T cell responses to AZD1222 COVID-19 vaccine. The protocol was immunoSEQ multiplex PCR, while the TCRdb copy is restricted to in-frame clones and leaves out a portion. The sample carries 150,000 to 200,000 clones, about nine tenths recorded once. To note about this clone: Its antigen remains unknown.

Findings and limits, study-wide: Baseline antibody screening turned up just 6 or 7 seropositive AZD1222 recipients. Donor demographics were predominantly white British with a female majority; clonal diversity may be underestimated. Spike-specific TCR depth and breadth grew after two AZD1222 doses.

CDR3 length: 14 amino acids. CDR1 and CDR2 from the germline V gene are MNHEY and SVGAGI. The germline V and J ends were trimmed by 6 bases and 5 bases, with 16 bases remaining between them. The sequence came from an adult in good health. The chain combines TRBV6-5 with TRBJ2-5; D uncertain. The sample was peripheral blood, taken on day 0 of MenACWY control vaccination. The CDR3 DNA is TGTGCCAGCAGCCTAGTGTGGGATGCGGAGACCCAGTACTTC. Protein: CASSLVWDAETQYF.